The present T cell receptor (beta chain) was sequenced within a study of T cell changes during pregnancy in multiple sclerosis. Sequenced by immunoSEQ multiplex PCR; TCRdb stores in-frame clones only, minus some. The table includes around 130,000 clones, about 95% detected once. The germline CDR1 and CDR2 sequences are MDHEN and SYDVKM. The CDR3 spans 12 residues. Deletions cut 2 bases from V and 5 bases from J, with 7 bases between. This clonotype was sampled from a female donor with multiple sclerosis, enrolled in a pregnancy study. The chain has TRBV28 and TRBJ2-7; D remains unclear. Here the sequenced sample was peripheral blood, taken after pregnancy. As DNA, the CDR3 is TGTGCCAGCAGTTTAGGCCAAAACGAGCAGTACTTC. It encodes CASSLGQNEQYF.